A single TCR beta chain is shown here with its context. A read error may produce the germline difference seen at one junction end. The record originates from a study of kidney transplant recipient with SARS-CoV-2 infection. Each CDR3 protein is one row after TCRdb ran MiXCR on the reads. This table holds 200,000 to 300,000 distinct CDR3 sequences, about 30% found once. This CDR3 spans 13 amino acids. Germline V CDR1 and CDR2: MNHEY, SVGAGI. The rearrangement uses TRBV6-5 and TRBJ1-1; no clear D gene. This TCR was recovered from a male patient in his thirties who had COVID-19 and was a kidney transplant recipient. Some T cells may be the graft donor's. Sequencing used a blood sample, obtained at baseline and on day 111 from a kidney transplant recipient. This CDR3 is CASSERARAETFF. In nucleotides, the CDR3 is TGTGCCAGCAGTGAACGGGCGCGCGCTGAAACTTTCTTT.